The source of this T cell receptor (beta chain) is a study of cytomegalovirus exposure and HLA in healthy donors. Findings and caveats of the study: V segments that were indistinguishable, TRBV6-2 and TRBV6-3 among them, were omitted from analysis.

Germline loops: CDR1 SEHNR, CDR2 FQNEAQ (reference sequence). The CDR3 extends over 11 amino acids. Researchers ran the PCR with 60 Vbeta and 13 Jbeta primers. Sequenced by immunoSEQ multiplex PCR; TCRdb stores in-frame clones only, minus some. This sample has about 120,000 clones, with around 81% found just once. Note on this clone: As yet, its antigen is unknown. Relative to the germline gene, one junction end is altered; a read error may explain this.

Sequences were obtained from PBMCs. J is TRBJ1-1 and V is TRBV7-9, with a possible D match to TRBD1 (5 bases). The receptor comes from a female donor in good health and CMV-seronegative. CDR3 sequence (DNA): TGTTCCAGCAGTCCGACAGCTGAAGCTTTCTTT. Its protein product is CSSSPTAEAFF.